The clone carrying this TCR beta chain was detected only a few times. Its antigen is unknown. Germline values: CDR1 GTSNPN, CDR2 SVGIG (reference sequence). Trimming cost V 4 bases and J 5 bases; bases outside gene matches: 8. This CDR3 contains 15 residues. This sample is part of a study of cytomegalovirus exposure and HLA in healthy donors. Regarding the study as a whole: A later analysis found TCR association rates differed by HLA locus, highest for DRB1 and lowest for HLA-C.

It was with 60 Vbeta and 13 Jbeta primers that the PCR ran. Measured with immunoSEQ multiplex PCR; TCRdb has only the in-frame clones, and not every one. The table includes roughly 130,000 clones, 79% detected once. The V call is TRBV30, the J call TRBJ1-4, with 9 bases identical to TRBD1. Sequencing was performed on PBMCs. The receptor was derived from a man aged 18 to 30 in good health and CMV-seronegative. CDR3 amino acids: CAWTPLGTGNEKLFF. As DNA, the CDR3 is TGTGCCTGGACCCCCTTGGGGACAGGGAATGAAAAACTGTTTTTT.